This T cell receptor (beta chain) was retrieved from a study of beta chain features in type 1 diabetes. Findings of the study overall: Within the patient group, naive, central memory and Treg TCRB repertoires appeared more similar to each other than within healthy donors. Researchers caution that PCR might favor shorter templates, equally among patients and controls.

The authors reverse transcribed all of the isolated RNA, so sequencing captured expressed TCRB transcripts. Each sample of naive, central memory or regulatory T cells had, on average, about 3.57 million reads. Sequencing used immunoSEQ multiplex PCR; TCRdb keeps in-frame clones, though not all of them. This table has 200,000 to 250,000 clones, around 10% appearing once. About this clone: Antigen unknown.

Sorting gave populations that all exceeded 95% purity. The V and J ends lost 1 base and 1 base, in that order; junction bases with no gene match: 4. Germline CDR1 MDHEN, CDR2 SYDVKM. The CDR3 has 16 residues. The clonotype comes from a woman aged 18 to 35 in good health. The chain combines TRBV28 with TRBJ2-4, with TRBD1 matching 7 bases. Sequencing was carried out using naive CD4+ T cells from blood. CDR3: CASSLFSRGAKNIQYF. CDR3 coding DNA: TGTGCCAGCAGTTTATTCTCCAGGGGGGCCAAAAACATTCAGTACTTC.